The 4 T cell receptor beta chains given below trace back to one sample, sequenced in a study of blood T cell repertoires in COVID-19. Repertoires were generated with immunoSEQ multiplex PCR, while TCRdb's copy carries only in-frame clones and drops some. This table holds hundreds of thousands of clones, 88% found once. Sequenced: PBMCs or T cells enriched from blood (not recorded which). The receptors stem from a woman aged 50 to 60 with acute COVID-19.

The sample holds a few counts of this clone. The chain has TRBV5-6 and TRBJ1-1, with a possible D match to TRBD1 (5 bases). The CDR3 totals 16 residues. Trimming left V 2 bases short and J 2 bases short, with 16 bases between. Germline V CDR1 and CDR2: SGHDT, YYEEEE. CDR3 DNA sequence: TGTGCCAGCAGCTTTCCTAATACCAGGGTCAACACTGAAGCTTTCTTT. Translation: CASSFPNTRVNTEAFF. The full variable domain, with the rest looked up from reference TRBV5-6 and TRBJ1-1, is DAGVTQSPTHLIKTRGQQVTLRCSPKSGHDTVSWYQQALGQGPQFIFQYYEEEERQRGNFPDRFSGHQFPNYSSELNVNALLLGDSALYLCASSFPNTRVNTEAFFGQGTRLTVV.

The gene calls are TRBV3-1 (or the pseudogene TRBV3-2) and TRBJ2-7, with 8 bases fitting TRBD1. Germline assignment: CDR1 LGHDT and CDR2 YNNKEL (reference sequence). The CDR3 runs to 14 residues. With V trimmed by 4 bases and J by 7 bases, 9 bases remained unmatched. The CDR3 sequence is CASSPRLQGGEQYF. The DNA for the CDR3 is TGTGCCAGCAGCCCACGCCTACAGGGGGGAGAGCAGTACTTC.

V usage is TRBV3-1 (or the pseudogene TRBV3-2) and J usage is TRBJ2-5, with 13 positions matching TRBD2. The CDR3 has 16 amino acids. Germline lookup yields CDR1 LGHDT and CDR2 YNNKEL (reference sequence). J was trimmed by 7 bases and V by 3 bases; bases with no gene match: 8. The CDR3 DNA is TGTGCCAGCAGCCAGACTAGCGGGAGGATACTTGGGACCCAGTACTTC. Amino acid sequence: CASSQTSGRILGTQYF.

This clone was seen at least ten times. J is TRBJ2-3 and V is TRBV9, with 8 bases aligning to TRBD2. The germline V gene encodes CDR1 SGDLS and CDR2 YYNGEE. The CDR3 spans 13 residues. J was trimmed by 10 bases and V by 3 bases; bases with no gene match: 7. Here the CDR3 DNA reads TGTGCCAGCAGCGCCGGGCAACTAGCGGCGCAGTATTTT. Translating it yields CASSAGQLAAQYF.